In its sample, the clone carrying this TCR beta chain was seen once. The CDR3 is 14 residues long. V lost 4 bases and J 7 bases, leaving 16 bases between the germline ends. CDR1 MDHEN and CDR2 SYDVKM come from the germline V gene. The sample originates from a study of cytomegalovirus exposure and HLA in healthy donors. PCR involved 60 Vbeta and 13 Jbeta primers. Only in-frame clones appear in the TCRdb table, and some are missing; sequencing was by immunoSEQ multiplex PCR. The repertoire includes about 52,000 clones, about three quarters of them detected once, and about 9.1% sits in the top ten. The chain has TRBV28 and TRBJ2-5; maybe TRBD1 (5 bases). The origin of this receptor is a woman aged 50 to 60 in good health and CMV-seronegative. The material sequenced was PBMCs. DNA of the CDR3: TGTGCCAGCAGTTCCACCCCAGGGATCGGGACCCAGTACTTC. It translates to CASSSTPGIGTQYF. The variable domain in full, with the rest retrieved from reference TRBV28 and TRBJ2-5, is DVKVTQSSRYLVKRTGEKVFLECVQDMDHENMFWYRQDPGLGLRLIYFSYDVKMKEKGDIPEGYSVSREKKERFSLILESASTNQTSMYLCASSSTPGIGTQYFGPGTRLLVL.